This passage covers 30 T cell receptor beta chains from one sample sequenced in a study of lymphopenia after photon versus proton radiotherapy. TCRdb keeps only in-frame clones here, not all; method: immunoSEQ multiplex PCR. The data contain 65,000 to 75,000 clones, 80% to 90% of them singletons. Sequencing used peripheral blood, obtained from a patient treated with proton-based radiotherapy. The origin of the receptors is a man older than 75 with esophageal cancer.

This rearrangement joins TRBV5-3 to TRBJ2-7; 7 bases are a match to TRBD1. TRBV5-3 qualifies as an ORF whose function is uncertain. CDR3 length: 16 residues. J lost 3 bases, V lost 4 bases, and 13 bases had no gene match. CDR3 sequence: CARSQLRSGTDYEQYF. The CDR3 DNA follows: TGTGCCAGAAGCCAGCTTAGGTCAGGGACAGACTACGAGCAGTACTTC.

The CDR3 region has the DNA TGTGCCAGCTCACGCTCGGCGGGGGAGGCCTACGAGCAGTACTTC. Translating it yields CASSRSAGEAYEQYF. The chain couples TRBV18 to TRBJ2-7; 7 nucleotides align to TRBD2. V shed 4 bases, J shed 2 bases, and the junction held 8 bases outside the gene matches. This CDR3 is built from 15 residues. CDR1 and CDR2 (germline): KGHSH, LQKENI.

The rearrangement joins TRBV4-3 to TRBJ2-7; D gene unclear. Germline CDR1 is LGHNA and CDR2 is YSLEER. Trimming took 0 bases from V and 0 from J, leaving 6 bases between them. The CDR3 spans 14 residues. CDR3 sequence reads: CASSQDRSSYEQYF. CDR3 bases: TGCGCCAGCAGCCAAGATCGCAGCTCCTACGAGCAGTACTTC.

The chain uses TRBV9 and TRBJ2-3; tentatively, D is TRBD1 or TRBD2 (6 bases each). CDR3 size: 16 residues. V was pared by 10 bases and J by 1 base, with 22 bases between. Germline V gene lookup returns CDR1 SGDLS and CDR2 YYNGEE. For the CDR3, the DNA is TGTGCCTCCTCGTTCGGGGCCGGGGGCGGCACAGATACGCAGTATTTT. This sequence encodes CASSFGAGGGTDTQYF.

The V gene is TRBV5-4, the J gene TRBJ2-2; 9 bases align to TRBD2. Germline CDR1 reads SGHNT; CDR2 reads YYREEE (reference sequence). The CDR3 consists of 18 residues. V shed 0 bases and J 0 bases; nucleotides not matched to a gene: 6. The CDR3 loop reads CASSLAVSGRTNTGELFF. The CDR3 nucleotides read TGTGCCAGCAGCTTGGCGGTCAGCGGGAGGACGAACACCGGGGAGCTGTTTTTT.

V gene TRBV18 combines with J gene TRBJ2-4; maybe TRBD2 (6 bases). Germline CDR1 is KGHSH and CDR2 is LQKENI. This CDR3 is built from 15 residues. V was shortened by 6 bases and J by 2 bases, with 14 bases between the two germline ends. Here the CDR3 DNA reads TGTGCCAGCTCCGGAGGGGCCCTGACCAAAAACATTCAGTACTTC. This gives the protein CASSGGALTKNIQYF.

The CDR3 bases are TGTGCCAGCAGCTTAGAAGTGGCGGATACGCAGTATTTT. Protein product: CASSLEVADTQYF. The chain recombines TRBV11-2 with TRBJ2-3; D not resolved. Germline loops: CDR1 SGHAT, CDR2 FQNNGV. The germline V and J ends were trimmed by 0 bases and 6 bases, with 7 bases remaining between them. CDR3 length equals 13 residues.

This clone is a singleton in its sample. This CDR3 reads CASSEVQGAGEPQHF. As DNA, the CDR3 is TGTGCCAGCAGCGAGGTCCAGGGGGCTGGGGAGCCCCAGCATTTT. The chain uses TRBV2 and TRBJ1-5, with 8 bases matching TRBD1. This CDR3 has 15 amino acids. Per the germline V gene, CDR1 is SNHLY and CDR2 is FYNNEI. V dropped 6 bases and J dropped 8; count of bases not matched to a gene: 12.

The chain carries TRBV6-1 and TRBJ2-3, with 12 positions matching TRBD2. This CDR3 has 17 amino acids. Germline CDR1 and CDR2: MNHNS and SASEGT. With V trimmed by 1 base and J by 5 bases, 7 bases remained unmatched. CDR3 coding DNA: TGTGCCAGCAGTGAAGAAGGACTAGCGGGGAGGATAGATACGCAGTATTTT. This gives the protein CASSEEGLAGRIDTQYF.

V is TRBV11-2 and J is TRBJ1-5; no firm D call. CDR3 length: 14 amino acids. Deletions cut 0 bases from V and 2 bases from J, with 5 bases between. Germline-derived CDR1 and CDR2 are SGHAT and FQNNGV. CDR3 DNA sequence: TGTGCCAGCAGCTTAGATGGAGGCAATCAGCCCCAGCATTTT. Protein: CASSLDGGNQPQHF.

This chain uses TRBV6-1 with TRBJ1-6; 10 bases are a match to TRBD1. Losses at the gene ends were 1 base for V and 9 bases for J; bases not matched to a gene: 6. CDR3 length equals 16 residues. Germline values: CDR1 MNHNS, CDR2 SASEGT. CDR3 sequence: CASSEVVGTGVSPLHF. The CDR3 coding sequence is TGTGCCAGCAGTGAAGTTGTAGGGACAGGGGTTTCACCCCTCCACTTT.

The chain employs TRBV27 and TRBJ1-2; 8 bases align to TRBD1. From germline, CDR1 is MNHEY and CDR2 SMNVEV (reference sequence). V trimming: 4 bases; J trimming: 6 bases; junction bases outside the gene matches: 7. The CDR3 covers 14 residues. The CDR3 DNA reads TGTGCCAGCAGTTCGAATCCAGGGGGCCATGGCTACACCTTC. Translated: CASSSNPGGHGYTF.

This chain links TRBV7-2 with TRBJ2-1; weak D call: TRBD1 (5 bases). Trimming shortened V by 0 bases and J by 6 bases, and 9 bases separated the two germline ends. There are 14 residues in the CDR3. Germline CDR1 is SGHTA and CDR2 is FQGNSA. This chain's CDR3 is CASSLALQGNEQFF. For the CDR3, the DNA is TGTGCCAGCAGCTTAGCGCTGCAGGGCAATGAGCAGTTCTTC.

This clone was observed a single time. This chain uses TRBV19 with TRBJ1-5, with TRBD1 as a possible D gene (6 bases). In germline, CDR1 is LNHDA, CDR2 SQIVND (reference sequence). V lost 6 bases and J 7 bases, leaving 13 bases between the germline ends. This CDR3 is built from 13 residues. The CDR3 region has the DNA TGTGCCAGTAGCACAGGGAGGGGCCAGCCCCAGCATTTT. Translating gives CASSTGRGQPQHF.

The gene calls are TRBV14 and TRBJ1-2, with D unresolved. CDR1 is SGHDN, CDR2 FVKESK, per germline. The CDR3 loop spans 12 amino acids. Trimming removed 3 bases at V and 4 bases at J, with 6 bases between. The CDR3, as DNA: TGTGCCAGCAGCCAGGGATTCTATGGCTACACCTTC. It encodes CASSQGFYGYTF.

The chain is built from TRBV7-2 and TRBJ1-2; D is uncertain. Trimming left V 1 base short and J 4 bases short, with 16 bases between. Germline CDR1 SGHTA, CDR2 FQGNSA. This CDR3 region has 16 residues. CDR3 sequence: CASSLEPSAVGYGYTF. The CDR3 nucleotides are TGTGCCAGCAGCTTAGAACCCTCGGCAGTCGGCTATGGCTACACCTTC. Combining the CDR3 with reference TRBV7-2 and TRBJ1-2 gives the whole variable domain GAGVSQSPSNKVTEKGKDVELRCDPISGHTALYWYRQSLGQGLEFLIYFQGNSAPDKSGLPSDRFSAERTGGSVSTLTIQRTQQEDSAVYLCASSLEPSAVGYGYTFGSGTRLTVV.

J is TRBJ2-7 and V is TRBV2; weak D call: TRBD1 (6 bases). This CDR3 has 12 residues. Germline values: CDR1 SNHLY, CDR2 FYNNEI. V lost 7 bases, J lost 7 bases, and 14 bases lay in between. CDR3 sequence reads: CASTTGLEEQYF. The CDR3 coding sequence is TGTGCCAGCACGACAGGTCTAGAAGAGCAGTACTTC.

The chain employs TRBV7-8 and TRBJ2-7; D unclear. The length of the CDR3 is 12 residues. Per germline, CDR1 SGHVS and CDR2 FQNEAQ. Trimming removed 1 base from V and 6 bases from J, with 7 bases in between. CDR3 sequence (DNA): TGTGCCAGCAGCTTAGACCGGATCGAGCAGTACTTC. This sequence encodes CASSLDRIEQYF.

There are a few counts of this clone. The chain links TRBV9 to TRBJ1-5, with a weak D call TRBD1 (5 bases). The CDR3 sequence is 13 residues long. The germline V gene has CDR1 SGDLS and CDR2 YYNGEE. Trimming removed 2 bases at V and 7 bases at J, with 10 bases between. CDR3 nucleotide sequence: TGTGCCAGCAGCGTCTCAGGGTCCCAGCCCCAGCATTTT. Translated: CASSVSGSQPQHF.

This chain connects TRBV7-6 to TRBJ2-5; tentative D call: TRBD2 (6 bases). The V end lost 0 bases, the J end lost 10 bases, and 9 bases lay between the germline ends. The CDR3 is 12 amino acids. Germline-derived CDR1 and CDR2 are SGHVS and FNYEAQ. The CDR3: CASSLAIGGQYF. The CDR3 bases are TGTGCCAGCAGCTTAGCGATCGGGGGCCAGTACTTC.

The V and J genes are TRBV7-2 and TRBJ2-5; D may correspond to TRBD1 or TRBD2 (5 bases each). CDR1 is SGHTA and CDR2 is FQGNSA in the germline V gene. This CDR3 region has 13 residues. The V and J ends lost 4 bases and 5 bases respectively, with 11 bases between them. The CDR3 here is CASSYQGRETQYF. The CDR3 bases are TGTGCCAGCAGCTATCAGGGACGGGAGACCCAGTACTTC.

The CDR3 here is CASSQPDRGYEKLFF. Written as DNA, the CDR3 is TGCGCCAGCAGCCAACCCGACAGGGGCTACGAAAAACTGTTTTTT. The chain is built from TRBV4-1 and TRBJ1-4; the match to TRBD1 covers 8 bases. CDR1 is MGHRA and CDR2 is YSYEKL in the germline V gene. J lost 8 bases, V lost 2 bases, and 7 bases had no gene match. The CDR3 totals 15 residues.

J is TRBJ2-1 and V is TRBV6-6; D remains unclear. CDR1 and CDR2 (germline): MNHNY, SVGAGI (reference sequence). Deletions cut 2 bases from V and 0 bases from J, with 5 bases between. The CDR3 runs 14 residues. The CDR3 nucleotides are TGTGCCAGCAGTTACCATAGCTCCTACAATGAGCAGTTCTTC. Translating it yields CASSYHSSYNEQFF.

The rearrangement joins TRBV18 to TRBJ2-1, with D unresolved. This CDR3 region has 13 residues. V lost 2 bases to trimming and J lost 4 bases, with 6 bases between them. CDR1 KGHSH and CDR2 LQKENI come from the germline V gene. CDR3 residues: CASSPARYNEQFF. The CDR3 DNA reads as TGTGCCAGCTCACCAGCGCGTTACAATGAGCAGTTCTTC.

The gene calls are TRBV19 and TRBJ2-1; 14 bases agree with TRBD2. CDR1 and CDR2 from the germline V gene are LNHDA and SQIVND (reference sequence). CDR3 length: 18 residues. The ends lost 4 bases at V and 6 bases at J; junction bases unmatched: 11. DNA for the CDR3: TGTGCCAGTAGTACAATGGGCGGCGGGACTAGCGGGAGCAATGAGCAGTTCTTC. Protein: CASSTMGGGTSGSNEQFF.

The V and J genes are TRBV19 and TRBJ2-1, with unresolved D. The CDR3 has 11 residues. V shed 6 bases and J shed 3 bases, with 3 bases lying between them. CDR1 is LNHDA, CDR2 SQIVND, per germline (reference sequence). CDR3 region: CASRFYNEQFF. CDR3 DNA sequence: TGTGCCAGTAGGTTCTACAATGAGCAGTTCTTC.

This clone was counted a single time. The J gene is TRBJ1-1, the V gene TRBV29-1, with 7 bases lining up with TRBD1. The ends lost 4 bases at V and 4 bases at J; junction bases unmatched: 9. This CDR3 spans 14 amino acids. Germline V CDR1 and CDR2: SQVTM, ANQGSEA. The CDR3 DNA follows: TGCAGCGTTGGGCAGGGGGGGCCCGCCACTGAAGCTTTCTTT. It is translated as CSVGQGGPATEAFF.

This chain uses TRBV4-1 with TRBJ1-6; 9 bases line up with TRBD1. Germline trimming cut 8 bases from V and 0 bases from J; bases unmatched to any gene: 17. There are 20 residues in the CDR3. Per germline, CDR1 MGHRA and CDR2 YSYEKL. CDR3 in DNA: TGCGCCAGCGCCAGCAACAGGGGGCTAACCCAGAGCTCCTATAATTCACCCCTCCACTTT. This sequence encodes CASASNRGLTQSSYNSPLHF.

V usage is TRBV4-3 and J usage is TRBJ2-6; D gene ambiguous. CDR1 LGHNA and CDR2 YSLEER come from the germline V gene. The CDR3 sequence is 14 residues long. V was clipped by 4 bases and J by 0 bases, with 4 bases between them. CDR3 sequence reads: CASSLSSGANVLTF. Here the CDR3 DNA reads TGCGCCAGCAGCCTCAGCTCTGGGGCCAACGTCCTGACTTTC.

Remarks on this clone: Relative to the germline gene, one junction end is altered; a read error may explain this. The chain combines TRBV11-2 with TRBJ2-3; D unclear. The CDR3 has 11 residues. Per the germline V gene, CDR1 is SGHAT and CDR2 is FQNNGV. The DNA of the CDR3 is TGTGCCGGCAGCCCCTATGGAAAGCAGTATTTT. Protein product: CAGSPYGKQYF.